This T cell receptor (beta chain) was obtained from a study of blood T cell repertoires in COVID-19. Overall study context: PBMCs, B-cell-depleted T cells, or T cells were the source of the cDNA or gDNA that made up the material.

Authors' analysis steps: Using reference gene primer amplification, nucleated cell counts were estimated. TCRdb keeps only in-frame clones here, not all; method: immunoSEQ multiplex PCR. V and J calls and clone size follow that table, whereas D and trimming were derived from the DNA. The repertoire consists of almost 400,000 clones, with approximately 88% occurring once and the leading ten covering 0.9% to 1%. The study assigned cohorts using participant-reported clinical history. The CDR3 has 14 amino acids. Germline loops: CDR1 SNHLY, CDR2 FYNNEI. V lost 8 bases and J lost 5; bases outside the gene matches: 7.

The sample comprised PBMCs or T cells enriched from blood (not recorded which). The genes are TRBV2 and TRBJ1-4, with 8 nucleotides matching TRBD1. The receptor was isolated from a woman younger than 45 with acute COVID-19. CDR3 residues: CASARTGWNEKLFF. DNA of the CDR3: TGTGCCAGCGCTAGGACAGGGTGGAATGAAAAACTGTTTTTT. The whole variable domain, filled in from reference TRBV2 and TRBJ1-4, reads EPEVTQTPSHQVTQMGQEVILRCVPISNHLYFYWYRQILGQKVEFLVSFYNNEISEKSEIFDDQFSVERPDGSNFTLKIRSTKLEDSAMYFCASARTGWNEKLFFGSGTQLSVL.